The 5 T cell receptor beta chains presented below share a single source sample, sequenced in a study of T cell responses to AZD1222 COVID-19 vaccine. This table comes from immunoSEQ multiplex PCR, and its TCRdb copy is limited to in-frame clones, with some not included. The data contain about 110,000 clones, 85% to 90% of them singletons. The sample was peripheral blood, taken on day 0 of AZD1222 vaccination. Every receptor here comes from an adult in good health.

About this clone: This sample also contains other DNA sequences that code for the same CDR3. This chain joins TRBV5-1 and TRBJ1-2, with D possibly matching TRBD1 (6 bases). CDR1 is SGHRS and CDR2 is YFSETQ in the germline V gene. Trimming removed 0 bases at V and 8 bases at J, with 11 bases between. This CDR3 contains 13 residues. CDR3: CASSLEQGSGYTF. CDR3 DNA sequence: TGCGCCAGCAGCTTGGAACAGGGAAGCGGCTACACCTTC.

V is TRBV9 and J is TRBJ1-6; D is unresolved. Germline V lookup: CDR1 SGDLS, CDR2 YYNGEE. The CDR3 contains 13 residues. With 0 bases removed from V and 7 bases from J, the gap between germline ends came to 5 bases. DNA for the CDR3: TGTGCCAGCAGCGTAGAATACAATTCACCCCTCCACTTT. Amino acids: CASSVEYNSPLHF.

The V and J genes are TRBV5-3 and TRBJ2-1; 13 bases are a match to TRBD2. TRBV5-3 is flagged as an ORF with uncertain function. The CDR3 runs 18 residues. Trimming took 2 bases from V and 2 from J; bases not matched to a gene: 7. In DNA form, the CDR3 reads TGTGCCAGAAGCTTAAGACTAGCGGGGGGTATCGCCTACAATGAGCAGTTCTTC. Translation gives CARSLRLAGGIAYNEQFF.

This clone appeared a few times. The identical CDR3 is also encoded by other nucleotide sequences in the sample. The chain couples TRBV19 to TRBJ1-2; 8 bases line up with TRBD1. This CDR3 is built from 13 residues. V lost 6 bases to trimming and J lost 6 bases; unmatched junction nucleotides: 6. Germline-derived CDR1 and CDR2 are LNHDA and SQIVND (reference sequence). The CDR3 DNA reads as TGTGCCAGTAGCCCGGACAGGGTCGATGGCTACACCTTC. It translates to CASSPDRVDGYTF.

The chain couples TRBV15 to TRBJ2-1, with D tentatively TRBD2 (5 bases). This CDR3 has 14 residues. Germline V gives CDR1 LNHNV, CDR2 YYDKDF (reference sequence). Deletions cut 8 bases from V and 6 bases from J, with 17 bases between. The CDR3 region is CATGQRLAGNEQFF. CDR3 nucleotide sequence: TGTGCCACCGGTCAGCGGCTAGCAGGCAATGAGCAGTTCTTC.